The clone carrying this T cell receptor (beta chain) has at least ten counts. No antigen is known for it. The sample originates from a study of regulatory T cells in long-lasting Graves disease. V gave up 4 bases and J gave up 0 bases, with 11 bases separating them. This CDR3 has 15 residues. CDR1 SGHKS and CDR2 YYEKEE come from the germline V gene (reference sequence). Study results and limitations: Gene preferences differed: TRBV28, TRBJ1-2, TRBJ2-5 in persistent cases.

Sequencing libraries for TCR beta were prepared with iRepertoire HTBI primers and Arm-PCR of CDR3 regions. TCRdb processed the multiplex PCR reads anew with MiXCR; each CDR3 protein has one entry. The sample has 380,000 or so distinct CDR3 sequences, under 20% seen once. Time point of the sample: newly diagnosed GD, antithyroid drugs for less than 3 months. From RNA extracted from PBMCs, the TCR library was made. The sample was also reused in another study, on T cells in Graves' hyperthyroidism and ophthalmopathy.

V and J are TRBV5-5 and TRBJ1-5, with a tentative D call TRBD1 (5 bases). This TCR came from a woman between 18 and 29 years old with Graves disease. Sequenced material: peripheral blood mononuclear cells (PBMCs), taken at new diagnosis, from a patient treated with antithyroid drugs. The CDR3 reads CASSLRGNSNQPQHF. The CDR3 nucleotides read TGTGCCAGCAGCCTGAGGGGTAATAGCAATCAGCCCCAGCATTTT.